Each of the 15 T cell receptor beta chains below was sequenced from the same sample in a study of blood T cell repertoires in COVID-19. Assay: immunoSEQ multiplex PCR; the TCRdb copy retains only in-frame clones and omits some. The sample has about 270,000 clones, about 82% seen once. The specimen was peripheral blood. The receptors derive from a woman in her forties or fifties with active or convalescent COVID-19.

The chain links TRBV11-1 to TRBJ2-1; no firm D call. CDR1 is SGHAT, CDR2 FQDESV, per germline (reference sequence). The CDR3 is 14 residues long. With 5 bases removed from V and 7 bases from J, the gap between germline ends came to 15 bases. As DNA, the CDR3 is TGTGCCAGCAGCCCCAACACACCCGCAAATGAGCAGTTCTTC. Its protein is CASSPNTPANEQFF.

The CDR3 region has the DNA TGTGCCAGCAGCAATTACGTTTGGGGGGGTGCGGATGGCTACACCTTC. Its protein is CASSNYVWGGADGYTF. The rearrangement uses TRBV14 and TRBJ1-2; the D gene is possibly TRBD1 (5 bases). This CDR3 spans 16 amino acids. V was pared by 5 bases and J by 6 bases, with 22 bases between. Germline-derived CDR1 and CDR2 are SGHDN and FVKESK.

The chain couples TRBV10-3 to TRBJ2-2, with 7 bases that match TRBD1. CDR1 and CDR2 (germline): ENHRY, SYGVKD. This CDR3 spans 15 amino acids. The junction had 7 bases not matched to a gene; V was cut back by 4 bases and J by 5 bases. The chain's CDR3 is CAISGETGITGELFF. The CDR3 nucleotides read TGTGCCATCAGTGGAGAGACAGGGATAACCGGGGAGCTGTTTTTT.

The V and J genes are TRBV5-5 and TRBJ1-2; 8 bases match TRBD1. CDR3 length: 14 amino acids. Looked up from germline, CDR1 is SGHKS and CDR2 is YYEKEE (reference sequence). Trimming removed 4 bases from V and 8 bases from J; junction bases left unmatched: 10. CDR3 sequence reads: CASSDPRTGKGYTF. CDR3 nucleotide sequence: TGTGCCAGCAGCGACCCGAGGACAGGGAAGGGCTACACCTTC.

The genes are TRBV27 and TRBJ2-1; the D gene is possibly TRBD1 (6 bases). With 5 bases removed from V and 3 bases from J, the gap between germline ends came to 20 bases. In germline, CDR1 is MNHEY, CDR2 SMNVEV (reference sequence). The CDR3 spans 17 residues. Here the CDR3 reads CASSPIWTAGGYNEQFF. Here the CDR3 DNA reads TGTGCCAGCAGTCCCATATGGACAGCTGGGGGCTACAATGAGCAGTTCTTC.

The gene calls are TRBV5-6 and TRBJ2-1; 9 bases agree with TRBD1. Germline V lookup: CDR1 SGHDT, CDR2 YYEEEE. The CDR3 runs to 15 residues. With V trimmed by 4 bases and J by 3 bases, 5 bases remained unmatched. The CDR3 region is CASSGPGQGYNEQFF. CDR3 DNA: TGTGCCAGCAGCGGTCCGGGACAGGGCTACAATGAGCAGTTCTTC.

This clone was seen many times. The genes are TRBV2 and TRBJ1-6; no reliable D call. Trimming shortened V by 4 bases and J by 5 bases, and 15 bases separated the two germline ends. CDR1 and CDR2 from the germline V gene are SNHLY and FYNNEI. The CDR3 has 16 residues. The CDR3 bases are TGTGCCAGCAGTGGAAGGAATGCGAGGGATAATTCACCCCTCCACTTT. This gives the protein CASSGRNARDNSPLHF. The full variable domain, with the rest looked up from reference TRBV2 and TRBJ1-6, is EPEVTQTPSHQVTQMGQEVILRCVPISNHLYFYWYRQILGQKVEFLVSFYNNEISEKSEIFDDQFSVERPDGSNFTLKIRSTKLEDSAMYFCASSGRNARDNSPLHFGNGTRLTVT.

V is TRBV5-4 and J is TRBJ1-1; 7 positions agree with TRBD1. Germline V gives CDR1 SGHNT, CDR2 YYREEE (reference sequence). After removal of 2 bases from V and 7 bases from J, the junction contained 14 bases not matched to a gene. The CDR3 sequence is 16 residues long. The CDR3 is CASSLTRTGLKNEAFF. In DNA, the CDR3 is TGTGCCAGCAGCTTAACCAGGACAGGATTAAAGAATGAAGCTTTCTTT.

The chain couples TRBV6-1 to TRBJ2-2; 12 nucleotides line up with TRBD1. CDR3 length: 20 residues. V gave up 4 bases and J gave up 0 bases; unmatched junction bases: 12. Per germline, CDR1 MNHNS and CDR2 SASEGT. The CDR3 DNA reads TGTGCCAGCAGTGTAGGGACAGGGGGCGCCTACACTGCGAACACCGGGGAGCTGTTTTTT. It codes for CASSVGTGGAYTANTGELFF.

This chain connects TRBV29-1 to TRBJ2-1; the match to TRBD2 covers 7 bases. The V segment lost 7 bases and the J segment 3 bases; nucleotides outside the gene matches: 9. Looked up from germline, CDR1 is SQVTM and CDR2 is ANQGSEA. The length of the CDR3 is 14 residues. The CDR3: CSAKGRESYNEQFF. The DNA of the CDR3 is TGCAGCGCCAAAGGGCGGGAGAGCTACAATGAGCAGTTCTTC.

This clone was found once. This sequence joins TRBV7-3 and TRBJ2-6, with 8 positions matching TRBD1. This CDR3 is 15 amino acids long. Germline V CDR1 and CDR2: SGHTA, FQGTGA. With 5 bases clipped from V and 4 bases from J, the junction kept 4 bases outside the gene matches. The CDR3 nucleotides are TGTGCCAGCAGCATCGGACAGGGAGGGGCCAACGTCCTGACTTTC. This encodes CASSIGQGGANVLTF.

This clone was recorded many times. This chain uses TRBV7-6 with TRBJ2-7; tentatively, D is TRBD1 (6 bases). CDR1 is SGHVS, CDR2 FNYEAQ, per germline. V was shortened by 0 bases and J by 2 bases, with 11 bases between the two germline ends. This CDR3 has 15 residues. The CDR3 spells CASSLAGRGAYEQYF. As DNA, the CDR3 is TGTGCCAGCAGCTTAGCGGGCAGGGGAGCCTACGAGCAGTACTTC. Full variable domain (remainder filled in from reference TRBV7-6 and TRBJ2-7): GAGVSQSPRYKVTKRGQDVALRCDPISGHVSLYWYRQALGQGPEFLTYFNYEAQQDKSGLPNDRFSAERPEGSISTLTIQRTEQRDSAMYRCASSLAGRGAYEQYFGPGTRLTVT.

Comments on this clone: Other nucleotide sequences in the sample specify the same CDR3. V gene TRBV7-2 combines with J gene TRBJ2-5; 8 bases align to TRBD1. The V and J ends lost 4 bases and 3 bases, in that order; junction bases with no gene match: 4. The CDR3 loop spans 14 amino acids. Germline V CDR1 and CDR2: SGHTA, FQGNSA. The CDR3 nucleotides are TGTGCCAGCAGCTCCAACAGGGGGAAAGAGACCCAGTACTTC. It codes for CASSSNRGKETQYF.

Written as DNA, the CDR3 is TGTGCCAGCAGAAGGTTAGCGGGAGGGCCCTACGAGCAGTACTTC. Translated, it gives CASRRLAGGPYEQYF. The rearrangement links TRBV13 to TRBJ2-7; 11 positions agree with TRBD2. The CDR3 contains 15 residues. CDR1 PRHDT and CDR2 FYEKMQ come from the germline V gene (reference sequence). J lost 2 bases, V lost 6 bases, and 6 bases had no gene match. The variable domain in full, with the rest retrieved from reference TRBV13 and TRBJ2-7, is AAGVIQSPRHLIKEKRETATLKCYPIPRHDTVYWYQQGPGQDPQFLISFYEKMQSDKGSIPDRFSAQQFSDYHSELNMSSLELGDSALYFCASRRLAGGPYEQYFGPGTRLTVT.

This sequence joins TRBV28 and TRBJ1-1, with D unclear. V dropped 5 bases and J dropped 0 bases, with 13 bases sitting between them. CDR1 and CDR2 (germline): MDHEN, SYDVKM. The CDR3 is 15 residues long. For the CDR3, the DNA is TGTGCCAGCAGTCTCGTGTGGCCCATGAACACTGAAGCTTTCTTT. Its protein product is CASSLVWPMNTEAFF.